The 22 T cell receptor beta chains given below trace back to one sample, sequenced in a study of metastatic and nonmetastatic thyroid tumors. Every patient underwent thyroid surgery untreated. With MiXCR, TCRdb reprocessed the PCR reads. The table includes about 53,000 clones, roughly 20% detected once. Material: blood. These receptors all come from a female donor with papillary thyroid cancer or a benign thyroid nodule (not recorded which). Some clones in this sample may be carry-over from other donors' samples.

Regarding this clone: A read error may be the cause here, since a much bigger clone is one base away. Different DNA sequences within this sample yield the same CDR3. This chain uses TRBV7-2 with TRBJ2-3, with D unresolved. Germline V lookup: CDR1 SGHTA, CDR2 FQGNSA. This CDR3 is 14 amino acids long. V gave up 5 bases and J gave up 5 bases, with 14 bases separating them. This CDR3 is CASSRVGRRDTQYF. CDR3 nucleotides: TGTGCCAGCAGCCGTGTTGGCCGGAGAGATACGCAGTATTTT.

The chain joins TRBV5-1 to TRBJ1-2; D is unclear. CDR3 length: 12 residues. The V end was cut by 7 bases, the J end by 0 bases, with 7 bases between. The germline V gene has CDR1 SGHRS and CDR2 YFSETQ. The DNA of the CDR3 is TGCGCCAGCGGTGGGACTAACTATGGCTACACCTTC. Translating it yields CASGGTNYGYTF.

This clone was seen many times. The gene calls are TRBV4-2 and TRBJ1-1; D is ambiguous. Trimming shortened V by 4 bases and J by 4 bases, and 19 bases separated the two germline ends. The germline gives CDR1 LGHNA, CDR2 YNFKEQ. CDR3 length: 16 amino acids. In DNA form, the CDR3 reads TGTGCCAGCAGCCTTGCTCACACTGGCTTGAGCACTGAAGCTTTCTTT. Translation: CASSLAHTGLSTEAFF.

This clone was observed a few times. A much larger clone is a single base away; this may be a read error. The gene calls are TRBV6-1 and TRBJ1-5, with TRBD1 matching over 9 bases. The CDR3 has 15 residues. CDR1 MNHNS and CDR2 SASEGT come from the germline V gene. The CDR3 protein is CACSVTGGCGQPQHF. For the CDR3, the DNA is TGTGCCTGCAGTGTGACAGGGGGGTGCGGTCAGCCCCAGCATTTT.

This clone was detected many times. This chain links TRBV5-1 with TRBJ2-1; D is ambiguous. The CDR3 contains 15 residues. Germline V gene sequence: CDR1 SGHRS, CDR2 YFSETQ. V dropped 4 bases and J dropped 2 bases, with 13 bases sitting between them. In DNA, the CDR3 is TGCGCCAGCAGCCTGGATGACGCGGCCTACAATGAGCAGTTCTTC. It translates to CASSLDDAAYNEQFF.

This clone was recorded many times. CDR3: CASSLDILRYGYTF. The CDR3 DNA is TGCGCCAGCAGCTTGGACATTTTGCGCTATGGCTACACCTTC. This chain links TRBV5-1 with TRBJ1-2; D is ambiguous. Germline CDR1 is SGHRS and CDR2 is YFSETQ. The V gene lost 0 bases and the J gene lost 4 bases, with 10 bases spanning the gap. The CDR3 totals 14 residues.

The CDR3 region is CAIKSGTANYEQYF. The CDR3 nucleotides read TGCGCCATCAAGTCCGGGACAGCTAACTACGAGCAGTACTTC. This sequence joins TRBV5-1 and TRBJ2-7; 7 nucleotides agree with TRBD1. Germline V gives CDR1 SGHRS, CDR2 YFSETQ. The CDR3 runs 14 residues. After removal of 9 bases from V and 3 bases from J, the junction contained 12 bases not matched to a gene. Variable domain in full (rest from reference TRBV5-1 and TRBJ2-7): KAGVTQTPRYLIKTRGQQVTLSCSPISGHRSVSWYQQTPGQGLQFLFEYFSETQRNKGNFPGRFSGRQFSNSRSEMNVSTLELGDSALYLCAIKSGTANYEQYFGPGTRLTVT.

This clone has ten or more counts. This chain uses TRBV4-1 with TRBJ2-1, with D maybe TRBD1 (6 bases). V lost 4 bases and J 6 bases, leaving 16 bases between the germline ends. The CDR3 consists of 15 residues. Germline-derived CDR1 and CDR2 are MGHRA and YSYEKL. The CDR3 loop reads CASSPHRDTANEQFF. DNA for the CDR3: TGCGCCAGCAGCCCTCACCGGGACACGGCCAATGAGCAGTTCTTC.

There are many counts of this clone. The V and J genes are TRBV9 and TRBJ2-7, with D uncertain. This CDR3 spans 13 amino acids. V shed 5 bases and J shed 1 base, with 10 bases lying between them. Per germline, CDR1 SGDLS and CDR2 YYNGEE. The CDR3 protein is CASSPTSSYEQYF. The CDR3 nucleotides read TGTGCCAGCAGTCCGACGTCATCCTACGAGCAGTACTTC.

This clone was counted ten times or more. This chain uses TRBV6-4 with TRBJ2-2; D unclear. CDR1 is MRHNA and CDR2 is SNTAGT in the germline V gene. The V gene lost 4 bases and the J gene lost 4 bases, with 7 bases spanning the gap. This CDR3 has 13 amino acids. The DNA of the CDR3 is TGTGCCAGCAGTGGGCAAGTCACCGGGGAGCTGTTTTTT. Protein: CASSGQVTGELFF.

This clone was seen more than once but under ten times. This may be a read error, as it is one base from a much larger clone. The chain couples TRBV9 to TRBJ1-5; D unclear. Trimming shortened V by 0 bases and J by 6 bases, and 10 bases separated the two germline ends. CDR1 and CDR2 from the germline V gene are SGDLS and YYNGEE. The CDR3 is made up of 14 amino acids. The DNA for the CDR3 is TGTGCCAGCAGCGTAGCGTGGGTTGGTCAGCCCCAGCATTTT. Its protein is CASSVAWVGQPQHF.

This clone has ten or more counts. V and J are TRBV7-2 and TRBJ2-2; a weak D match, TRBD2 (6 bases). Germline lookup yields CDR1 SGHTA and CDR2 FQGNSA. This CDR3 region has 15 residues. V lost 5 bases to trimming and J lost 5 bases, with 15 bases between them. CDR3: CASSPRLVGTGELFF. CDR3 nucleotide sequence: TGTGCCAGCAGCCCGAGACTAGTTGGGACCGGGGAGCTGTTTTTT.

This clone has a count of ten or more. This chain uses TRBV2 with TRBJ2-1, with 9 bases aligning to TRBD2. With 5 bases clipped from V and 5 bases from J, the junction kept 4 bases outside the gene matches. The CDR3 loop spans 14 amino acids. Germline CDR1 is SNHLY and CDR2 is FYNNEI. The CDR3 coding sequence is TGTGCCAGCAGTTCTAGCGGGGCTAACAATGAGCAGTTCTTC. Its translation: CASSSSGANNEQFF.

J is TRBJ2-7 and V is TRBV5-1; 9 nucleotides match TRBD2. The CDR3 has 16 residues. From germline, CDR1 is SGHRS and CDR2 YFSETQ. V shed 0 bases and J 2 bases; nucleotides not matched to a gene: 6. DNA for the CDR3: TGCGCCAGCAGCTTGGGCACTAGCGGGCCTACCTACGAGCAGTACTTC. Translated, it gives CASSLGTSGPTYEQYF.

This clone was counted ten times or more. A much larger clone is a single base away; this may be a read error. The chain uses TRBV19 and TRBJ1-1; no firm D call. CDR3 length: 14 residues. Germline V gives CDR1 LNHDA, CDR2 SQIVND (reference sequence). The CDR3 protein is CAGSIEVFTTEAFF. The CDR3 DNA reads as TGTGCCGGTAGTATAGAAGTGTTCACCACTGAAGCTTTCTTT.

This clone has at least ten counts. The chain uses TRBV19 and TRBJ1-3, with a tentative D call TRBD1 (6 bases). V shed 9 bases and J shed 6 bases, with 21 bases lying between them. The CDR3 has 15 amino acids. CDR1 LNHDA and CDR2 SQIVND come from the germline V gene (reference sequence). CDR3 region: CARGEGGKWQNTIYF. CDR3 sequence (DNA): TGTGCCAGGGGGGAGGGGGGAAAGTGGCAAAACACCATATATTTT.

This clone was seen many times. The chain carries TRBV20-1 and TRBJ1-1; D unresolved. Germline lookup yields CDR1 DFQATT and CDR2 SNEGSKA (reference sequence). Between the trimmed V and J ends, which lost 2 bases and 1 base, there was a span of 2 bases. This CDR3 is 11 amino acids long. CDR3 nucleotide sequence: TGCAGTGCTAGACCGAACACTGAAGCTTTCTTT. It codes for CSARPNTEAFF.

On this clone itself: This sequence may be a read error, since a much larger clone differs from it by one base. This chain uses TRBV12-3 or TRBV12-4 with TRBJ2-5; 9 bases are shared with TRBD1. The CDR3 is made up of 17 amino acids. The V gene end was trimmed by 4 bases and the J gene end by 5 bases; junction bases not matched to a gene: 14. The CDR3 DNA reads TGTGCCAGCAGTTCAAGGGGATTGACAGGGGGAAGGGAGACCCAGTACTTC. Translation: CASSSRGLTGGRETQYF.

This clone was counted many times. The V call is TRBV30, the J call TRBJ1-3, with 9 bases fitting TRBD1. CDR3 length equals 16 residues. J lost 0 bases, V lost 3 bases, and 6 bases had no gene match. CDR1 GTSNPN and CDR2 SVGIG come from the germline V gene (reference sequence). The CDR3, as DNA: TGTGCCTGGAGGAGGGACAGGGCCTCCTCTGGAAACACCATATATTTT. It codes for CAWRRDRASSGNTIYF.

This clone was recorded many times. The chain combines TRBV6-5 with TRBJ2-2; no clear D. The germline V gene encodes CDR1 MNHEY and CDR2 SVGAGI. This CDR3 spans 12 amino acids. V was cut by 2 bases and J by 5 bases, with 3 bases left in between. CDR3 sequence: CASSYGTGELFF. CDR3 nucleotides: TGTGCCAGCAGTTACGGGACCGGGGAGCTGTTTTTT.

The sample holds many counts of this clone. The chain carries TRBV24-1 and TRBJ2-7; D is ambiguous. V gave up 4 bases and J gave up 1 base, with 7 bases separating them. The CDR3 covers 13 residues. The germline CDR1 and CDR2 sequences are KGHDR and SFDVKD. CDR3 nucleotides: TGTGCCACCAGTGACCAGAAGTCCTACGAGCAGTACTTC. As protein: CATSDQKSYEQYF.

The V gene is TRBV7-6, the J gene TRBJ2-7, with 10 positions matching TRBD1. The J segment lost 6 bases and the V segment lost 4 bases, leaving 6 bases of the junction unmatched. This CDR3 is 14 amino acids long. Per the germline V gene, CDR1 is SGHVS and CDR2 is FNYEAQ. CDR3: CASSSGQGVVEQYF. CDR3 nucleotide sequence: TGTGCCAGCAGCTCTGGACAGGGGGTGGTCGAGCAGTACTTC.